The 29 T cell receptor beta chains below come from one sample, sequenced in a study of CD8 T cells in Susac syndrome. RNA in amounts of roughly 0.45 to 1 ug was reverse transcribed with random hexamers. Via MiXCR, TCRdb re-called the immunoSEQ multiplex PCR reads, giving one row per CDR3 protein. The repertoire holds fewer than 200,000 distinct CDR3 sequences, with around 95% as singletons. The source material was CD8+ T cells from PBMCs. The source is a human donor with multiple sclerosis.

This rearrangement joins TRBV29-1 to TRBJ1-3; no definite D call. V was pared by 3 bases and J by 3 bases, with 3 bases between. The CDR3 loop spans 11 amino acids. The germline gives CDR1 SQVTM, CDR2 ANQGSEA. The CDR3 loop reads CSVDRGNTIYF. In DNA, the CDR3 is TGCAGCGTTGATCGTGGAAACACCATATATTTT.

The rearrangement uses TRBV27 and TRBJ2-7, with 8 bases that match TRBD2. The V segment lost 5 bases and the J segment 0 bases; nucleotides outside the gene matches: 3. The CDR3 is 14 residues long. Germline V gene sequence: CDR1 MNHEY, CDR2 SMNVEV (reference sequence). Written as DNA, the CDR3 is TGTGCCAGCAGTCGAAGCGGGAGCTCCTACGAGCAGTACTTC. This codes for CASSRSGSSYEQYF.

This clonotype was counted only a few times. The chain combines TRBV29-1 with TRBJ1-2; D not certain. CDR1 SQVTM and CDR2 ANQGSEA come from the germline V gene. This CDR3 spans 13 amino acids. The germline V and J ends were trimmed by 2 bases and 8 bases, with 15 bases remaining between them. The CDR3 protein is CSVESGLTRGYTF. Written as DNA, the CDR3 is TGCAGCGTTGAATCAGGTCTTACGCGGGGCTACACCTTC.

The chain carries TRBV29-1 and TRBJ1-2; D might be TRBD1 (5 bases). Germline V gives CDR1 SQVTM, CDR2 ANQGSEA. The CDR3 covers 11 residues. V lost 5 bases to trimming and J lost 3 bases, with 7 bases between them. The CDR3 DNA sequence: TGCAGCGTTCAGACAGACTATGGCTACACCTTC. It codes for CSVQTDYGYTF.

This chain joins TRBV20-1 and TRBJ2-3; D is unclear. Germline CDR1 is DFQATT and CDR2 is SNEGSKA (reference sequence). The CDR3 totals 16 residues. V gave up 5 bases and J gave up 3 bases, with 21 bases separating them. The CDR3 nucleotides read TGCAGTGCTCCCGCCCTCGTTTGGGATGGTACAGATACGCAGTATTTT. This translates into CSAPALVWDGTDTQYF.

The V call is TRBV20-1, the J call TRBJ2-7; 11 positions match TRBD1. The germline gives CDR1 DFQATT, CDR2 SNEGSKA (reference sequence). Unmatched junction bases numbered 10, after V lost 8 bases and J lost 4 bases. There are 14 residues in the CDR3. This CDR3 is CSLPRGQGAYEQYF. The CDR3 DNA follows: TGCAGTCTACCCCGAGGACAGGGGGCTTACGAGCAGTACTTC.

The rearrangement joins TRBV20-1 to TRBJ2-1, with D possibly being TRBD2 (6 bases). The CDR3 consists of 16 residues. Per the germline V gene, CDR1 is DFQATT and CDR2 is SNEGSKA (reference sequence). Trimming took 6 bases from V and 0 from J, leaving 18 bases between them. This CDR3 is CSASGLTDSSYNEQFF. The CDR3 nucleotides are TGCAGTGCAAGTGGACTAACCGATAGCTCCTACAATGAGCAGTTCTTC.

The genes are TRBV27 and TRBJ1-2; 7 nucleotides match TRBD1. Germline V gives CDR1 MNHEY, CDR2 SMNVEV (reference sequence). The CDR3 loop spans 13 amino acids. Trimming took 4 bases from V and 3 from J; bases not matched to a gene: 2. CDR3 sequence (DNA): TGTGCCAGCAGTTCGGGACAGCACTATGGCTACACCTTC. The encoded protein is CASSSGQHYGYTF.

V is TRBV13 and J is TRBJ2-5; tentatively, D is TRBD2 (5 bases). The V end lost 0 bases, the J end lost 3 bases, and 5 bases lay between the germline ends. Germline V gives CDR1 PRHDT, CDR2 FYEKMQ (reference sequence). The CDR3 totals 13 residues. This chain's CDR3 is CASSLGLEETQYF. CDR3 DNA: TGTGCCAGCAGCTTAGGACTAGAAGAGACCCAGTACTTC.

The chain is built from TRBV7-6 and TRBJ2-6; D not certain. The CDR3 sequence is 15 residues long. Per germline, CDR1 SGHVS and CDR2 FNYEAQ. V shed 10 bases and J shed 4 bases, with 17 bases lying between them. CDR3 region: CATSRGEGGANVLTF. CDR3 sequence (DNA): TGTGCCACCTCTCGTGGGGAAGGAGGGGCCAACGTCCTGACTTTC. The variable domain in full, completed from reference TRBV7-6 and TRBJ2-6, reads GAGVSQSPRYKVTKRGQDVALRCDPISGHVSLYWYRQALGQGPEFLTYFNYEAQQDKSGLPNDRFSAERPEGSISTLTIQRTEQRDSAMYRCATSRGEGGANVLTFGAGSRLTVL.

The chain joins TRBV28 to TRBJ2-7; TRBD2 agrees at 7 bases. The CDR3 runs to 14 residues. After removal of 6 bases from V and 5 bases from J, the junction contained 10 bases not matched to a gene. Germline V gives CDR1 MDHEN, CDR2 SYDVKM. In DNA, the CDR3 is TGTGCCAGCAGAAGAGCGGGAAATAGGAACGAGCAGTACTTC. Amino acids: CASRRAGNRNEQYF.

The chain employs TRBV20-1 and TRBJ2-7; 11 bases line up with TRBD1. Per germline, CDR1 DFQATT and CDR2 SNEGSKA (reference sequence). This CDR3 spans 15 amino acids. The J segment lost 5 bases and the V segment lost 4 bases, leaving 10 bases of the junction unmatched. The CDR3 DNA reads TGCAGTGCTAACTCAGGACAGGGGGCTCGGAACGAGCAGTACTTC. Protein sequence: CSANSGQGARNEQYF.

This rearrangement joins TRBV19 to TRBJ1-5; D call uncertain. The CDR3 has 15 residues. V gave up 5 bases and J gave up 6 bases, with 17 bases separating them. Looked up from germline, CDR1 is LNHDA and CDR2 is SQIVND (reference sequence). This chain's CDR3 is CASSFDPGSVQPQHF. In DNA, the CDR3 is TGTGCCAGTAGTTTCGATCCGGGGTCTGTTCAGCCCCAGCATTTT. Complete variable domain (other parts from reference TRBV19 and TRBJ1-5): DGGITQSPKYLFRKEGQNVTLSCEQNLNHDAMYWYRQDPGQGLRLIYYSQIVNDFQKGDIAEGYSVSREKKESFPLTVTSAQKNPTAFYLCASSFDPGSVQPQHFGDGTRLSIL.

J is TRBJ2-3 and V is TRBV5-6; D not resolved. The germline V gene encodes CDR1 SGHDT and CDR2 YYEEEE. This CDR3 has 15 residues. Trimming removed 0 bases at V and 1 base at J, with 9 bases between. The CDR3, as DNA: TGTGCCAGCAGCTTGGAGTTCCTAGGCACAGATACGCAGTATTTT. Protein sequence: CASSLEFLGTDTQYF.

The chain has TRBV29-1 and TRBJ1-2; D gene unclear. Germline values: CDR1 SQVTM, CDR2 ANQGSEA. CDR3 length: 11 amino acids. V lost 6 bases and J 4 bases, leaving 9 bases between the germline ends. For the CDR3, the DNA is TGCAGCGTACTAAATTCCTATGGCTACACCTTC. Amino acid sequence: CSVLNSYGYTF.

V is TRBV7-9 and J is TRBJ2-3, with D uncertain. This CDR3 has 14 amino acids. Trimming stripped 9 bases from V and 0 bases from J, with 13 bases between. Germline assignment: CDR1 SEHNR and CDR2 FQNEAQ (reference sequence). The chain's CDR3 is CASIHIDSTDTQYF. CDR3 coding DNA: TGTGCCAGTATACACATCGATAGCACAGATACGCAGTATTTT.

The rearrangement links TRBV30 to TRBJ2-2; D is unclear. This CDR3 comprises 13 residues. The V end was cut by 5 bases, the J end by 3 bases, with 10 bases between. The V gene's germline CDR1 is GTSNPN and CDR2 SVGIG (reference sequence). CDR3 in amino acids: CAWQLPYTGELFF. The CDR3 DNA reads as TGTGCCTGGCAACTACCGTACACCGGGGAGCTGTTTTTT.

V and J are TRBV9 and TRBJ1-1; D not certain. The CDR3 length is 13 residues. Trimming removed 0 bases at V and 7 bases at J, with 10 bases between. Germline V gene data show CDR1 as SGDLS and CDR2 as YYNGEE. This chain's CDR3 is CASSVATNIEAFF. The CDR3 nucleotides read TGTGCCAGCAGCGTAGCGACGAATATTGAAGCTTTCTTT.

The DNA of the CDR3 is TGTGCCAGTCGCGGGACCCCCACAGATACGCAGTATTTT. Translating it yields CASRGTPTDTQYF. This chain links TRBV28 with TRBJ2-3, with D possibly matching TRBD2 (6 bases). The germline V gene has CDR1 MDHEN and CDR2 SYDVKM. CDR3 length: 13 amino acids. Between the trimmed V and J ends, which lost 9 bases and 2 bases, there was a span of 12 bases.

The chain couples TRBV27 to TRBJ1-2; tentatively, D is TRBD1 (5 bases). The germline gives CDR1 MNHEY, CDR2 SMNVEV (reference sequence). The CDR3 length is 13 residues. Trimming took 4 bases from V and 3 from J, leaving 9 bases between them. CDR3 DNA: TGTGCCAGCAGTTCCGGGGGGGACTATGGCTACACCTTC. Its translation: CASSSGGDYGYTF.

The chain combines TRBV6-1 with TRBJ1-2; 9 bases align to TRBD1. V lost 4 bases to trimming and J lost 8 bases; unmatched junction nucleotides: 11. The germline CDR1 and CDR2 sequences are MNHNS and SASEGT. The CDR3 spans 15 residues. The CDR3 sequence is CASSVTRGQGGGYTF. CDR3 bases: TGTGCCAGCAGTGTCACGAGGGGACAGGGTGGGGGCTACACCTTC.

This rearrangement joins TRBV20-1 to TRBJ2-2; a weak D match, TRBD2 (5 bases). CDR3 length: 14 amino acids. Trimming pared 6 bases from V and 4 bases from J, leaving 15 bases between. CDR1 is DFQATT and CDR2 is SNEGSKA in the germline V gene (reference sequence). Written as DNA, the CDR3 is TGCAGTGCCCCCGTTGAGGGAACCACCGGGGAGCTGTTTTTT. Its protein is CSAPVEGTTGELFF.

The genes are TRBV6-1 and TRBJ2-5; 10 nucleotides align to TRBD2. Germline V gene sequence: CDR1 MNHNS, CDR2 SASEGT. The CDR3 contains 18 residues. The V gene end was trimmed by 6 bases and the J gene end by 5 bases; junction bases not matched to a gene: 18. Here the CDR3 DNA reads TGTGCCAGCAGGGACAACTACGGGACTAGCGCCCCAGCGGAGACCCAGTACTTC. Protein product: CASRDNYGTSAPAETQYF.

V is TRBV28 and J is TRBJ2-2; 10 bases match TRBD1. This CDR3 is 19 amino acids long. Germline V gene sequence: CDR1 MDHEN, CDR2 SYDVKM. V shed 0 bases and J 3 bases; nucleotides not matched to a gene: 10. The CDR3 is CASSLWPSDRGQDTGELFF. CDR3 in DNA: TGTGCCAGCAGTTTATGGCCCTCCGACAGGGGGCAGGACACCGGGGAGCTGTTTTTT.

DNA of the CDR3: TGCGCCAGCAGCCAAGCGCGGGGCACTACCACTGAAGCTTTCTTT. It codes for CASSQARGTTTEAFF. The V call is TRBV4-1, the J call TRBJ1-1, with a weak D call TRBD1 (5 bases). The germline V gene has CDR1 MGHRA and CDR2 YSYEKL. This CDR3 has 15 residues. The germline V and J ends were trimmed by 1 base and 4 bases, with 13 bases remaining between them.

The gene calls are TRBV9 and TRBJ1-2; perhaps TRBD1 as D (6 bases). This CDR3 contains 17 residues. V shed 0 bases and J shed 6 bases, with 21 bases lying between them. The germline V gene has CDR1 SGDLS and CDR2 YYNGEE. The CDR3 region has the DNA TGTGCCAGCAGCGTAGTTGTTCAGGGGACAAGAAAGGATGGCTACACCTTC. It codes for CASSVVVQGTRKDGYTF.

V gene TRBV20-1 combines with J gene TRBJ2-1; D is unclear. Germline V lookup: CDR1 DFQATT, CDR2 SNEGSKA (reference sequence). The CDR3 runs 13 residues. Trimming cost V 6 bases and J 1 base, with 10 bases left between them. The CDR3 region has the DNA TGCAGTGCACCCCGAAGATCCTACAATGAGCAGTTCTTC. It codes for CSAPRRSYNEQFF.

In this sample, this clonotype turned up a few times. The rearrangement uses TRBV7-9 and TRBJ1-5; no clear D gene. Per the germline V gene, CDR1 is SEHNR and CDR2 is FQNEAQ (reference sequence). The CDR3 spans 13 residues. Trimming shortened V by 6 bases and J by 6 bases, and 12 bases separated the two germline ends. CDR3 sequence: CASSLAVGQPQHF. CDR3 coding DNA: TGTGCCAGCAGTCTTGCCGTGGGTCAGCCCCAGCATTTT.

The chain joins TRBV10-2 to TRBJ2-7, with 7 bases identical to TRBD2. After removal of 4 bases from V and 0 bases from J, the junction contained 3 bases not matched to a gene. The germline gives CDR1 WSHSY, CDR2 SAAADI. This CDR3 is 14 amino acids long. The CDR3 reads CASSGLAVSYEQYF. CDR3 DNA sequence: TGCGCCAGCAGTGGCCTAGCGGTCTCCTACGAGCAGTACTTC.